The 12 T cell receptor beta chains below come from one sample, sequenced in a study of shared clonotypes between healthy human individuals. Some clones are missing from TCRdb's copy, which holds only in-frame ones; the method was immunoSEQ multiplex PCR. The sample has 1.6 million or so clones; around 95% are singletons. Sequenced: naive CD4+ T cells sorted from blood. Documented subset: CD45RA+ positively selected. All receptors come from a man between 25 and 39 years old in good health.

V and J are TRBV5-5 and TRBJ1-2; D not resolved. CDR3 length: 14 residues. The germline gives CDR1 SGHKS, CDR2 YYEKEE (reference sequence). V dropped 4 bases and J dropped 5 bases, with 15 bases sitting between them. The CDR3 region is CASSLEPNSYGYTF. In DNA, the CDR3 is TGTGCCAGCAGCCTGGAACCCAACTCATATGGCTACACCTTC. The variable domain in full, completed from reference TRBV5-5 and TRBJ1-2, reads DAGVTQSPTHLIKTRGQQVTLRCSPISGHKSVSWYQQVLGQGPQFIFQYYEKEERGRGNFPDRFSARQFPNYSSELNVNALLLGDSALYLCASSLEPNSYGYTFGSGTRLTVV.

The count of this clone is one. This rearrangement joins TRBV28 to TRBJ1-1; D is undetermined. V was shortened by 5 bases and J by 2 bases, with 9 bases between the two germline ends. Germline V CDR1 and CDR2: MDHEN, SYDVKM. This CDR3 has 13 amino acids. CDR3 nucleotides: TGTGCCAGCAGTCAAGGATTTAACACTGAAGCTTTCTTT. Its translation is CASSQGFNTEAFF.

The V gene is TRBV5-1, the J gene TRBJ2-7, with 7 bases fitting TRBD2. Germline CDR1 reads SGHRS; CDR2 reads YFSETQ. The CDR3 is made up of 15 amino acids. V lost 3 bases and J lost 0; bases outside the gene matches: 6. The CDR3 is CASSSISGTSYEQYF. CDR3 in DNA: TGCGCCAGCAGCTCCATCAGCGGGACCTCCTACGAGCAGTACTTC.

This sequence joins TRBV5-1 and TRBJ1-4, with unresolved D. Trimming shortened V by 0 bases and J by 8 bases, and 17 bases separated the two germline ends. CDR1 is SGHRS, CDR2 YFSETQ, per germline. This CDR3 comprises 16 residues. The CDR3 here is CASSLDLNSLGEKLFF. The DNA of the CDR3 is TGCGCCAGCAGCTTGGACCTTAACAGCCTCGGGGAAAAACTGTTTTTT.

This sequence joins TRBV18 and TRBJ2-7; TRBD2 agrees at 8 bases. The CDR3 totals 16 residues. The germline CDR1 and CDR2 sequences are KGHSH and LQKENI. The trim removed 3 bases at V and 4 bases at J, leaving 11 bases unmatched. The CDR3 nucleotides read TGTGCCAGCTCACCCCCGAGCGGGAGTTCCCCATACGAGCAGTACTTC. Protein product: CASSPPSGSSPYEQYF.

This chain links TRBV27 with TRBJ2-2, with TRBD2 matching 7 bases. The germline CDR1 and CDR2 sequences are MNHEY and SMNVEV (reference sequence). V lost 6 bases to trimming and J lost 4 bases; unmatched junction nucleotides: 11. The CDR3 is made up of 16 amino acids. The CDR3 loop reads CASRQEGLVGTGELFF. CDR3 DNA sequence: TGTGCCAGCAGACAAGAAGGACTAGTTGGCACCGGGGAGCTGTTTTTT.

V is TRBV28 and J is TRBJ2-7; D tentatively reads TRBD1 or TRBD2 (5 bases each). The germline V and J ends were trimmed by 6 bases and 0 bases, with 12 bases remaining between them. The CDR3 length is 14 residues. CDR1 is MDHEN, CDR2 SYDVKM, per germline. The CDR3 nucleotides are TGTGCCAGCAGACTGAGGGGAATCTCCTACGAGCAGTACTTC. Its protein product is CASRLRGISYEQYF.

This clone was seen just once. The chain couples TRBV5-1 to TRBJ2-2; no definite D call. The ends were cut back, 6 bases at V and 4 bases at J, with 13 bases in the middle. CDR1 and CDR2 from the germline V gene are SGHRS and YFSETQ. The CDR3 contains 14 residues. In nucleotides, the CDR3 is TGCGCCAGCACCGGCGTACCATCCACCGGGGAGCTGTTTTTT. This codes for CASTGVPSTGELFF.

The rearrangement uses TRBV7-3 and TRBJ2-1, with D perhaps matching TRBD1 or TRBD2 (5 bases each). Trimming cost V 1 base and J 3 bases, with 13 bases left between them. The CDR3 runs to 16 residues. Germline assignment: CDR1 SGHTA and CDR2 FQGTGA. The CDR3 DNA sequence: TGTGCCAGCAGCTTAAATAGAGGGGTCCACTACAATGAGCAGTTCTTC. Residues: CASSLNRGVHYNEQFF.

This chain uses TRBV19 with TRBJ2-7; 8 bases are shared with TRBD2. V lost 3 bases, J lost 5 bases, and 9 bases stayed unmatched. The germline V gene has CDR1 LNHDA and CDR2 SQIVND (reference sequence). The CDR3 contains 15 residues. The CDR3 DNA reads TGTGCCAGTAGTATGTACGGGAGGGGTTTAAACGAGCAGTACTTC. Translation gives CASSMYGRGLNEQYF.

The V and J genes are TRBV19 and TRBJ2-1; D not resolved. Germline CDR1 is LNHDA and CDR2 is SQIVND (reference sequence). This CDR3 is 11 amino acids long. V lost 6 bases and J 13 bases, leaving 13 bases between the germline ends. The CDR3 nucleotides read TGTGCCAGTAGCCTGTCAGTGATACAGTTCTTC. Protein sequence: CASSLSVIQFF.

With respect to this clone: The junction departs from the called germline gene at one end, perhaps through a read error. Other nucleotide sequences from this sample produce the same CDR3. The CDR3 is CASREDRVGTGELFF. The DNA of the CDR3 is TGTGCCAGCAGGGAAGACAGGGTGGGCACCGGGGAGCTGTTTTTT. This chain links TRBV2 with TRBJ2-2; TRBD1 agrees at 7 bases. The V gene's germline CDR1 is SNHLY and CDR2 FYNNEI. CDR3 length equals 15 residues.